This TCR beta chain was sequenced during a study of spatial heterogeneity in lung cancer. Trimming took off 3 bases at V and 4 bases at J, with 10 bases between the two ends. Germline V gene sequence: CDR1 SGDLS, CDR2 YYNGEE. This CDR3 is 13 amino acids long. Using its own MiXCR run on the 5' RACE reads, TCRdb lists one record per CDR3 protein. Of thousands of distinct CDR3 sequences in the sample, 18% were seen once. Time point here: sample taken at primary tumor resection. The input material, whole RNA from tumor, nontumor lung or frozen PBMC, was sequenced unsorted. Sequencing was performed on normal lung tissue next to the tumor, taken at surgery. This TCR was recovered from a male donor with early-stage non-small cell lung cancer. V usage is TRBV9 and J usage is TRBJ1-1; TRBD1 might be the D (6 bases). CDR3 sequence reads: CASSGSRGTEAFF. The CDR3 DNA reads as TGTGCCAGCAGCGGAAGCAGGGGCACTGAAGCTTTCTTT.